What follows describes a single T cell receptor (beta chain). Its antigen is undetermined. Measured with immunoSEQ multiplex PCR; TCRdb has only the in-frame clones, and not every one. The table records 360,000 or so clones, 75% to 90% of them present only once. The germline CDR1 and CDR2 sequences are SGHRS and YFSETQ. The junction had 5 bases not matched to a gene; V was cut back by 3 bases and J by 5 bases. There are 15 residues in the CDR3. This sample was taken from a study of Ad26.COV2.S vaccination and SARS-CoV-2 variants. Background on the study: A COV1001 Ad26.COV2.S trial-arm participant provided the sample.

General observations from the study: Reported findings describe substantial breadth in spike-specific CD8+ and CD4+ T cell responses following vaccination. Quantification of TCR breadth and depth may have yielded underestimates of total T cell responses.

As to treatment: about 20 received Ad26.COV2.S at low or high dose, single or two shots; about 5 received placebo; per-sample allocation not given. Repertoires come from day 63 after the first vaccine or placebo injection. An Ad26 vector expressing Wuhan-strain SARS-CoV-2 spike constituted the vaccine. The source was peripheral blood, collected in a trial of Ad26.COV2.S vaccine versus placebo. The chain joins TRBV5-1 to TRBJ2-3; the match to TRBD1 covers 11 bases. The receptor was derived from a person aged 18-65 years who received the Ad26.COV2.S COVID-19 vaccine or a placebo. DNA for the CDR3: TGCGCCAGCAGCTACGGACAGGGGGCGGGAGATACGCAGTATTTT. Translated: CASSYGQGAGDTQYF.